A single sample gave rise to the 26 T cell receptor beta chains below, sequenced in a study of response to subunit inactivated influenza vaccine. TCRdb ran MiXCR on the RT-PCR reads and lists one entry per CDR3 protein. This sample has roughly 500,000 distinct CDR3 sequences; 16% occur once, and the top ten carry 3% to 3.5%. Sequencing used CD4+ T cells sorted from PBMCs, obtained around 2 years after vaccination. The receptors come from a man aged 50 to 69 who received an inactivated influenza vaccine.

At least ten counts were recorded for this clonotype. The chain links TRBV20-1 to TRBJ2-5; possibly TRBD1 for D (6 bases). Germline loops: CDR1 DFQATT, CDR2 SNEGSKA (reference sequence). With 2 bases removed from V and 1 base from J, the gap between germline ends came to 23 bases. CDR3 length: 18 amino acids. The CDR3 DNA is TGCAGTGCTAGACCAAGGACAGTCGACCACCTTTTCCAAGAGACCCAGTACTTC. This translates into CSARPRTVDHLFQETQYF.

This clonotype was picked up a small number of times. This sequence joins TRBV20-1 and TRBJ2-3; a weak D match, TRBD2 (6 bases). Trimming stripped 3 bases from V and 0 bases from J, with 13 bases between. This CDR3 comprises 15 residues. CDR1 is DFQATT, CDR2 SNEGSKA, per germline (reference sequence). In nucleotides, the CDR3 is TGCAGTGCTAGTATATCGGGAGCGAGCACAGATACGCAGTATTTT. This translates into CSASISGASTDTQYF.

This clonotype was seen only a few times. The V call is TRBV5-1, the J call TRBJ1-6; D is perhaps TRBD1 (5 bases). This CDR3 spans 15 amino acids. Trimming shortened V by 0 bases and J by 7 bases, and 11 bases separated the two germline ends. Per the germline V gene, CDR1 is SGHRS and CDR2 is YFSETQ. The CDR3 sequence: CASSLGGRRNSPLHF. CDR3 nucleotides: TGCGCCAGCAGCTTGGGGGGCAGGCGGAATTCACCCCTCCACTTT.

This clonotype has a handful of counts. The chain links TRBV3-1 to TRBJ2-3; 12 bases are a match to TRBD2. The germline CDR1 and CDR2 sequences are LGHDT and YNNKEL (reference sequence). The J segment lost 2 bases and the V segment lost 6 bases, leaving 3 bases of the junction unmatched. The CDR3 runs to 15 residues. The chain's CDR3 is CASRLAGGYTDTQYF. Here the CDR3 DNA reads TGTGCCAGCAGACTAGCGGGAGGCTACACAGATACGCAGTATTTT.

This clonotype was seen repeatedly, ten times or more. The chain recombines TRBV12-3 or TRBV12-4 with TRBJ2-3, with 9 bases aligning to TRBD1. This CDR3 region has 15 residues. V was clipped by 6 bases and J by 6 bases; unmatched bases: 10. Here the CDR3 reads CASRKTGGAFDTQYF. The CDR3 coding sequence is TGTGCCAGCAGGAAAACAGGGGGCGCTTTCGATACGCAGTATTTT.

The rearrangement uses TRBV4-2 and TRBJ1-6, with D hard to call. The CDR3 length is 18 residues. Trimming took off 0 bases at V and 6 bases at J, with 18 bases between the two ends. Germline CDR1 and CDR2: LGHNA and YNFKEQ. CDR3 sequence reads: CASSQEVLGPRFNSPLHF. CDR3 DNA sequence: TGTGCCAGCAGCCAAGAGGTATTAGGCCCTAGGTTTAATTCACCCCTCCACTTT.

This clonotype turned up a few times. This sequence joins TRBV6-1 and TRBJ2-5; D is tentatively TRBD1 or TRBD2 (5 bases each). Germline CDR1 is MNHNS and CDR2 is SASEGT. This CDR3 spans 13 amino acids. V lost 1 base and J lost 9, with 12 bases in between. The CDR3 region has the DNA TGTGCCAGCAGTGAAGGAGGGGTTTGGGCCCAGTACTTC. It translates to CASSEGGVWAQYF.

The chain uses TRBV7-2 and TRBJ1-2; tentative D call: TRBD1 (5 bases). The CDR3 is 13 amino acids. V was clipped by 5 bases and J by 4 bases, with 11 bases between them. Germline V gives CDR1 SGHTA, CDR2 FQGNSA. CDR3: CASSPGVIYGYTF. In DNA, the CDR3 is TGTGCCAGCAGCCCGGGGGTAATCTATGGCTACACCTTC.

The chain is built from TRBV10-3 and TRBJ2-1, with TRBD2 matching 11 bases. The CDR3 has 14 residues. The germline gives CDR1 ENHRY, CDR2 SYGVKD. Germline trimming cut 2 bases from V and 8 bases from J; bases unmatched to any gene: 2. The CDR3 DNA reads TGTGCCATCAGTGAGACTAGCGGGAGAGATGAGCAGTTCTTC. This codes for CAISETSGRDEQFF.

This clonotype occurred many times. The chain joins TRBV12-3 or TRBV12-4 to TRBJ2-1; 9 bases are a match to TRBD2. J gave up 7 bases and V 2 bases, and 6 bases lay outside the gene matches. CDR3 length: 15 residues. The CDR3 coding sequence is TGTGCCAGCAGTTTATCGAGGCTAGCGGGGAATGAGCAGTTCTTC. It yields the protein CASSLSRLAGNEQFF.

The chain carries TRBV7-2 and TRBJ1-6, with D tentatively TRBD1 (5 bases). The germline V gene has CDR1 SGHTA and CDR2 FQGNSA. V dropped 2 bases and J dropped 1 base, with 9 bases sitting between them. The CDR3 has 16 amino acids. The CDR3 coding sequence is TGTGCCAGCAGCTTATCTCAGGGTTCCTATAATTCACCCCTCCACTTT. Encoded protein: CASSLSQGSYNSPLHF.

This clonotype was observed a few times. The chain has TRBV5-1 and TRBJ2-1; possible D gene TRBD2, 5 bases. The CDR3 spans 14 residues. The V and J ends lost 4 bases and 2 bases respectively, with 10 bases between them. CDR1 is SGHRS and CDR2 is YFSETQ in the germline V gene. As DNA, the CDR3 is TGCGCCAGCAGCCGGGCAGCGGCCTACAATGAGCAGTTCTTC. Its protein product is CASSRAAAYNEQFF.

V gene TRBV12-3 or TRBV12-4 combines with J gene TRBJ1-5; D ambiguous. V was clipped by 6 bases and J by 1 base, with 10 bases between them. The CDR3 is 14 residues long. CDR3 residues: CASSQHGSNQPQHF. The DNA of the CDR3 is TGTGCCAGCAGCCAGCATGGAAGCAATCAGCCCCAGCATTTT.

The rearrangement uses TRBV20-1 and TRBJ2-5; D ambiguous. The germline V gene has CDR1 DFQATT and CDR2 SNEGSKA (reference sequence). The CDR3 sequence is 14 residues long. Trimming cost V 3 bases and J 1 base, with 12 bases left between them. The DNA for the CDR3 is TGCAGTGCTAGGGTGGGCAGATTCCAAGAGACCCAGTACTTC. The encoded protein is CSARVGRFQETQYF.

The chain recombines TRBV18 with TRBJ2-3; maybe TRBD2 (5 bases). Per germline, CDR1 KGHSH and CDR2 LQKENI. CDR3 size: 15 residues. V lost 0 bases to trimming and J lost 1 base, with 8 bases between them. The CDR3 here is CASSPPTAGTDTQYF. Here the CDR3 DNA reads TGTGCCAGCTCACCACCTACAGCGGGCACAGATACGCAGTATTTT. Variable domain in full (rest from reference TRBV18 and TRBJ2-3): NAGVMQNPRHLVRRRGQEARLRCSPMKGHSHVYWYRQLPEEGLKFMVYLQKENIIDESGMPKERFSAEFPKEGPSILRIQQVVRGDSAAYFCASSPPTAGTDTQYFGPGTRLTVL.

This clonotype was seen repeatedly, ten times or more. The chain is built from TRBV6-1 and TRBJ2-3; D is ambiguous. The CDR3 extends over 14 amino acids. Trimming removed 5 bases from V and 11 bases from J, with 20 bases in between. Germline CDR1 is MNHNS and CDR2 is SASEGT. The CDR3 DNA is TGTGCCAGCAGTCCCCTCTCCTCTAGGGAAATGCAGTATTTT. The encoded protein is CASSPLSSREMQYF.

There are a few counts of this clonotype. The chain links TRBV20-1 to TRBJ1-2; D is unresolved. The V end was cut by 0 bases, the J end by 8 bases, with 13 bases between. Germline CDR1 is DFQATT and CDR2 is SNEGSKA (reference sequence). The CDR3 covers 13 residues. The CDR3: CSARDDFTGGYTF. The DNA for the CDR3 is TGCAGTGCTAGAGATGACTTCACTGGGGGCTACACCTTC.

This clonotype showed up just a few times. This chain joins TRBV9 and TRBJ2-7; tentatively, D is TRBD2 (6 bases). The germline CDR1 and CDR2 sequences are SGDLS and YYNGEE. Trimming pared 0 bases from V and 7 bases from J, leaving 11 bases between. This CDR3 spans 13 amino acids. The CDR3 nucleotides read TGTGCCAGCAGCGTAGTTGGAGGGACTGAGCAGTACTTC. Protein sequence: CASSVVGGTEQYF.

J is TRBJ2-7 and V is TRBV5-6; possibly TRBD1 or TRBD2 for D (5 bases each). CDR1 is SGHDT and CDR2 is YYEEEE in the germline V gene. The CDR3 length is 15 residues. V lost 3 bases and J 3 bases, leaving 16 bases between the germline ends. CDR3 in amino acids: CASSWRMGVGYEQYF. The CDR3 nucleotides read TGTGCCAGCAGCTGGCGGATGGGGGTCGGCTACGAGCAGTACTTC.

This rearrangement joins TRBV20-1 to TRBJ2-7, with TRBD1 identical over 10 bases. CDR1 is DFQATT, CDR2 SNEGSKA, per germline (reference sequence). After removal of 3 bases from V and 2 bases from J, the junction contained 4 bases not matched to a gene. The CDR3 runs to 14 residues. The CDR3 DNA reads as TGCAGTGCTAGTGCGGACAGGGGGACCTACGAGCAGTACTTC. It is translated as CSASADRGTYEQYF.

The chain has TRBV6-1 and TRBJ2-5, with 11 bases matching TRBD1. V shed 5 bases, J shed 4 bases, and the junction held 6 bases outside the gene matches. Germline V gene lookup returns CDR1 MNHNS and CDR2 SASEGT. The CDR3 has 15 residues. The CDR3 sequence is CASSTDRGPPETQYF. CDR3 sequence (DNA): TGTGCCAGCAGTACGGACAGGGGGCCGCCAGAGACCCAGTACTTC.

The chain combines TRBV27 with TRBJ1-2, with a possible D match to TRBD1 (5 bases). Germline CDR1 and CDR2: MNHEY and SMNVEV (reference sequence). The CDR3 consists of 13 residues. V dropped 5 bases and J dropped 4 bases, with 11 bases sitting between them. The CDR3 DNA sequence: TGTGCCAGCAGTATGACAGTTCTCTATGGCTACACCTTC. This translates into CASSMTVLYGYTF.

This sequence joins TRBV30 and TRBJ2-7; 7 bases align to TRBD2. Germline CDR1 is GTSNPN and CDR2 is SVGIG (reference sequence). The CDR3 is made up of 11 amino acids. The CDR3 DNA reads TGTGCTGGGGGGAGGGTTCAAGAGCAGTACTTC. Translating it yields CAGGRVQEQYF.

This clonotype appeared a few times. The gene calls are TRBV18 and TRBJ2-2, with D unclear. The V gene's germline CDR1 is KGHSH and CDR2 LQKENI. V lost 6 bases and J 7 bases, leaving 9 bases between the germline ends. CDR3 length: 12 residues. CDR3 coding DNA: TGTGCCAGCTCCCAATCGGTCGGGGAGCTGTTTTTT. Its protein product is CASSQSVGELFF.

This clonotype was seen only a few times. V gene TRBV7-2 combines with J gene TRBJ2-3; D is perhaps TRBD1 (5 bases). Germline V lookup: CDR1 SGHTA, CDR2 FQGNSA. V shed 3 bases and J shed 1 base, with 8 bases lying between them. The CDR3 consists of 14 residues. CDR3 sequence: CASSFDRGTDTQYF. The CDR3 DNA is TGTGCCAGCAGCTTCGACAGAGGCACAGATACGCAGTATTTT.

This clonotype was detected only a few times. The V call is TRBV5-1, the J call TRBJ2-1; 8 bases match TRBD1. CDR1 is SGHRS and CDR2 is YFSETQ in the germline V gene. The CDR3 is made up of 14 amino acids. V gave up 4 bases and J gave up 3 bases; unmatched junction bases: 3. CDR3 bases: TGCGCCAGCAGCCGACAGGGGCGCTACAATGAGCAGTTCTTC. It encodes CASSRQGRYNEQFF.